What follows is one T cell receptor (beta chain) and its context. MiXCR, applied by TCRdb to the RT-PCR reads, yields one record per CDR3 protein. The sample includes some 600,000 distinct CDR3 sequences, 11% to 15% of them seen just once. The data were taken from a study of response to subunit inactivated influenza vaccine. V was clipped by 3 bases and J by 2 bases, with 8 bases between them. This CDR3 contains 14 residues. In germline, CDR1 is MDHEN, CDR2 SYDVKM. The TCR was taken from a man in his fifties or sixties who received an inactivated influenza vaccine. This specimen was PBMCs from blood, taken around 15 days before vaccination. The V and J genes are TRBV28 and TRBJ1-5; D is ambiguous. The CDR3 loop is CASSFIAGNQPQHF. The CDR3 DNA is TGTGCCAGCAGTTTTATAGCCGGCAATCAGCCCCAGCATTTT.